This entry is about one T cell receptor (beta chain). The CDR3 sequence is 14 residues long. Trimming took 0 bases from V and 8 from J; bases not matched to a gene: 6. CDR1 SGHAT and CDR2 FQDESV come from the germline V gene (reference sequence). Profiled with immunoSEQ multiplex PCR; TCRdb holds only in-frame clones, not every one. The sample contains roughly 370,000 clones, roughly 90% of which appear only once. The record originates from a study of control samples from healthy donors and cancer patients. Material: PBMCs. The gene calls are TRBV11-1 and TRBJ1-1, with 7 bases matching TRBD1. The origin of this receptor is a man in his forties with head and neck cancer. The CDR3 DNA is TGTGCCAGCAGCTTAGCGGGACAGACAGTCGAAGCTTTCTTT. Its protein product is CASSLAGQTVEAFF.